Presented here are 2 T cell receptor beta chains from one specimen sequenced in a study of T cell responses to AZD1222 COVID-19 vaccine. TCRdb keeps only in-frame clones here, not all; method: immunoSEQ multiplex PCR. This sample carries under 95,000 clones, under 90% of them seen once, and the ten largest clones take roughly 1.4%. The material was peripheral blood, obtained 28 days after the second AZD1222 dose. These receptors all stem from an adult who received the AZD1222 COVID-19 vaccine.

The chain couples TRBV7-2 to TRBJ2-5, with a tentative D call TRBD2 (6 bases). This CDR3 comprises 13 residues. Germline V lookup: CDR1 SGHTA, CDR2 FQGNSA. V was pared by 1 base and J by 5 bases, with 8 bases between. CDR3 bases: TGTGCCAGCAGCTTAGTGGGGGGTGAGACCCAGTACTTC. Protein sequence: CASSLVGGETQYF.

The chain links TRBV11-3 to TRBJ2-2; D gene uncertain. Trimming removed 1 base from V and 4 bases from J, with 1 base in between. CDR1 and CDR2 (germline): SGHNT, YENEEA. The CDR3 is made up of 12 amino acids. This CDR3 is CASSLGTGELFF. The DNA of the CDR3 is TGTGCCAGCAGCTTAGGCACCGGGGAGCTGTTTTTT. Together with reference TRBV11-3 and TRBJ2-2, the CDR3 gives the full variable domain: EAGVVQSPRYKIIEKKQPVAFWCNPISGHNTLYWYLQNLGQGPELLIRYENEEAVDDSQLPKDRFSAERLKGVDSTLKIQPAELGDSAVYLCASSLGTGELFFGEGSRLTVL.